This T cell receptor beta chain was found in a study of blood T cells in healthy people across ages (dated by TCRdb to the mid-2010s). Broadly, across the study: In model experiments, roughly one uniquely barcoded TCR beta cDNA molecule per two T cells was captured by template switching. The study measured age-related changes in TCR beta repertoire diversity using deep sequencing normalized with unique cDNA molecular identifiers. Four age groups were formed from the donors: young (average 16 years), middle-aged (more than 35), aged (around 62) and long-lived (82). To avoid experimental bias, donors of different ages were distributed randomly across sequencing lanes. For two donors (one aged 18 to 30 and one aged 80 or older), the study analyzed two additional independent replicas of 1 million unique cDNA reads from the same blood draw.

This clonotype was counted a few times. The specificity of this receptor is unknown. Base qualities are missing; no much larger clone stands one base away. Library preparation was by 5' RACE. Sequenced on an Illumina HiSeq 2500. A second roughly 6 to 12 cycle PCR used a sample-barcoded 5' primer and a J-beta primer mix. Each TCR beta cDNA molecule received a unique molecular identifier from a template-switch 5' adaptor carrying 12 random nucleotides. At least 2.5 million CDR3-containing paired-end reads were obtained from each sample. All of the RNA was converted into first-strand cDNA using the Mint cDNA synthesis kit, with a TRBC-specific oligonucleotide serving as the primer. After uracil-DNA glycosylase treatment, a first 18-cycle PCR used universal primers M1SS and BC2_uni_R on all cDNA. Turning to the authors' computational methods: Each sample was normalized by randomly selecting 1 million high-quality reads, each carrying a distinct molecular identifier. Reads sharing molecular identifiers were discarded rather than binned into consensus sequences. MiTCR, with a Q25 quality threshold and the strictest error-elimination algorithm, was used for CDR3 identification, clonotype clustering and error correction. A nonparametric unseen species model with Euler transformation was used to estimate lower-bound total TCR beta diversity. TCRdb trimmed the raw reads at Q25, called clones with MiXCR and kept productive beta chains. CDR3 protein duplicates are merged, each entry listing the most common genes and DNA. TCRdb assigned the V and J calls; the authors' analysis was not used. For this sample there are approximately 850,000 distinct CDR3 sequences; 58% appear just once. The top ten clonotypes cover roughly 22% of the sample.

General findings and caveats noted by the study authors: As age increased, observed TCR beta diversity per million T cells dropped in a roughly linear way, and a significant reduction was already evident by age 40. Donor CMV infection status was unknown, potentially confounding age-related changes in expanded clonotypes. Total diversity estimates from one million sequenced T cells were considered lower bounds and underestimates. There was a strong correlation between observed TCR beta diversity and the percentage of naive T cells measured by flow cytometry. Bulk unsorted PBMC profiling prevented conclusive comparison of naive and antigen-experienced compartments. Compared with the aged group, more naive CD4+ T cells, fewer expanded clones and increased TCR diversity were shown by the long-lived group, suggesting age selection.

Donors were a few dozen systemically healthy Caucasian individuals from Russia aged roughly 6 to 95 years. Each donor gave approximately 9.3 milliliters of peripheral blood, collected into EDTA-treated Vacutainer tubes. Ficoll-Paque density-gradient centrifugation was used to isolate PBMCs, with at least 6.5 million per sample. Total RNA was extracted from PBMCs with Trizol reagent, with at least 5.5 micrograms obtained per sample. For every donor, an aliquot of PBMCs went through flow cytometry to measure the percentages of naive CD45RAhigh/CD27high T cells. Measured from the cysteine to the phenylalanine, the CDR3 is 13 residues long. Here the CDR3 DNA is all that survives: 39 bases in frame from base 1. The germline V gene encodes CDR1 SGHTA and CDR2 FQGNSA. V lost 5 bases and J lost 3 bases; the stretch between them is 10 bases long.

The receptor was derived from a man aged 25 to 40 in good health. Source material: blood. The rearrangement joined TRBV7-2 to TRBJ2-5, with TRBD1 as a weak D call on 5 bases. The DNA sequence follows: TGTGCCAGCAGCCGGTCGACAGAAGAGACCCAGTACTTC. Translated, it gives CASSRSTEETQYF. Outside the CDR3, residues come from the reference TRBV7-2 and TRBJ2-5 proteins, so the full variable domain is: GAGVSQSPSNKVTEKGKDVELRCDPISGHTALYWYRQSLGQGLEFLIYFQGNSAPDKSGLPSDRFSAERTGGSVSTLTIQRTQQEDSAVYLCASSRSTEETQYFGPGTRLLVL.